This TCR beta chain is drawn from a study of T cells in Graves' hyperthyroidism and ophthalmopathy. Study summary: Peripheral blood was drawn at first diagnosis, prior to all treatment. Study-level results: A 13 V-J model separated ophthalmopathy from stable hyperthyroidism. Blood samples included most of the expanded thyroid clonotypes exceeding 0.001.

With 6 bases removed from V and 2 bases from J, the gap between germline ends came to 13 bases. This CDR3 has 14 residues. Many counts were recorded for this clonotype. Antigen unknown. Amplification of TCR beta CDR3 regions used RNA as the template. First-round RT-PCR targeting the TCR CDR3 was performed with the HTBI primer set. TCRdb processed the multiplex PCR reads anew with MiXCR; each CDR3 protein has one entry. The sample includes around 350,000 distinct CDR3 sequences, under 15% seen only once; the top ten take around 9.2%. This chain uses TRBV12-3 or TRBV12-4 with TRBJ1-1, with D maybe TRBD1 (5 bases). The clonotype comes from a woman between 18 and 29 years old with Graves' hyperthyroidism. The specimen was blood. The CDR3 protein is CASSSWDVNTEAFF. The CDR3 bases are TGTGCCAGCAGCTCGTGGGACGTCAACACTGAAGCTTTCTTT.